This TCR beta chain was sequenced in a study of blood T cell repertoires in COVID-19. The sample holds one count of this clone. Using immunoSEQ multiplex PCR, the repertoire was profiled, and TCRdb retains in-frame clones only, with some absent. Of 150,000 to 200,000 clones in the sample, 88% were seen once. The CDR3 has 16 residues. Germline V gives CDR1 SGHNT, CDR2 YYREEE (reference sequence). V shed 0 bases, J shed 5 bases, and the junction held 6 bases outside the gene matches. Sequencing was performed on peripheral blood. This TCR came from a human donor in a cohort sampled during active COVID-19. The chain employs TRBV5-4 and TRBJ2-5; 11 nucleotides line up with TRBD2. CDR3 sequence reads: CASSLARLAGRETQYF. In DNA, the CDR3 is TGTGCCAGCAGCTTGGCCCGACTAGCGGGGCGTGAGACCCAGTACTTC.